Presented here are 12 T cell receptor beta chains from one specimen sequenced in a study of T cells in Graves' hyperthyroidism and ophthalmopathy. RNA transcripts provided the source from which TCR beta CDR3 regions were amplified. The study used the HTBI primer set for a first-round RT-PCR of the TCR CDR3. In TCRdb, the multiplex PCR reads were re-called with MiXCR into one record per CDR3 protein. The sample yields approximately 490,000 distinct CDR3 sequences, approximately 22% seen once. The specimen was blood. These receptors all come from a woman between 65 and 79 years old with Graves' ophthalmopathy.

The table lists this clonotype with many counts. The CDR3 region is CASNLGGGNQPQHF. The CDR3 DNA reads as TGTGCCAGCAACCTGGGGGGAGGCAATCAGCCCCAGCATTTT. This chain joins TRBV2 and TRBJ1-5, with D tentatively TRBD1 (5 bases). CDR1 and CDR2 from the germline V gene are SNHLY and FYNNEI. CDR3 length: 14 amino acids. The V gene lost 7 bases and the J gene lost 2 bases, with 12 bases spanning the gap.

The V gene is TRBV9, the J gene TRBJ2-1; D perhaps matches TRBD2 (6 bases). This CDR3 spans 18 amino acids. Germline V gene lookup returns CDR1 SGDLS and CDR2 YYNGEE. Deletions cut 4 bases from V and 5 bases from J, with 25 bases between. CDR3 region: CASSPRARGTAAHNEQFF. The CDR3 DNA reads as TGTGCCAGCAGCCCGCGGGCGAGAGGGACTGCAGCACACAATGAGCAGTTCTTC.

As to this clonotype: A read error may be the cause here, since a much bigger clone is one base away. The V call is TRBV2, the J call TRBJ2-7; 12 nucleotides match TRBD2. The CDR3 sequence is 17 residues long. Germline lookup yields CDR1 SNHLY and CDR2 FYNNEI. CDR3 amino acids: CASSEALRLAGVYEQHF. The CDR3 nucleotides read TGTGCCAGCAGTGAAGCGCTTCGACTAGCGGGAGTCTACGAGCAGCACTTC.

To note about this clonotype: This sequence may be a read error, since a much larger clone differs from it by one base. The chain has TRBV27 and TRBJ1-1; the D is unclear. Germline-derived CDR1 and CDR2 are MNHEY and SMNVEV (reference sequence). The CDR3 is made up of 14 amino acids. The CDR3 sequence is CASNTDGLNTEASF. The CDR3 nucleotides are TGTGCCAGCAACACGGACGGCTTGAACACTGAAGCTTCCTTT.

This clonotype was detected ten times or more. V usage is TRBV20-1 and J usage is TRBJ1-6, with D unresolved. This CDR3 has 12 amino acids. CDR1 is DFQATT and CDR2 is SNEGSKA in the germline V gene (reference sequence). V lost 6 bases and J lost 7, with 10 bases in between. CDR3 sequence reads: CSARTTNSPLHF. For the CDR3, the DNA is TGCAGTGCGCGTACAACGAATTCACCCCTCCACTTT.

This clonotype showed up just a few times. The rearrangement links TRBV7-2 to TRBJ1-2; the match to TRBD1 covers 7 bases. This CDR3 region has 14 residues. The ends lost 4 bases at V and 3 bases at J; junction bases unmatched: 5. Germline lookup yields CDR1 SGHTA and CDR2 FQGNSA. The CDR3 DNA follows: TGTGCCAGCAGCTACAGGGGTTCGGACTATGGCTACACCTTC. Amino acid sequence: CASSYRGSDYGYTF.

This clonotype was observed at least ten times. The V call is TRBV7-2, the J call TRBJ1-1, with no clear D. V lost 3 bases to trimming and J lost 3 bases, with 5 bases between them. Germline CDR1 is SGHTA and CDR2 is FQGNSA. The CDR3 spans 12 residues. The CDR3 region has the DNA TGTGCCAGCAGCTTCGCCGACACTGAAGCTTTCTTT. Amino acid sequence: CASSFADTEAFF.

The genes are TRBV2 and TRBJ2-7; D may be TRBD2 (6 bases). With 7 bases removed from V and 4 bases from J, the gap between germline ends came to 11 bases. The germline CDR1 and CDR2 sequences are SNHLY and FYNNEI. This CDR3 comprises 12 residues. CDR3 region: CASIWAGYEQYF. The DNA for the CDR3 is TGTGCCAGCATTTGGGCGGGGTACGAGCAGTACTTC.

This clonotype was recorded at least ten times. The J gene is TRBJ1-5, the V gene TRBV12-3 or TRBV12-4, with D perhaps TRBD1 (5 bases). Between the trimmed V and J ends, which lost 6 bases and 1 base, there was a span of 10 bases. There are 14 residues in the CDR3. CDR3 bases: TGTGCCAGCAGACCCGGGGCCAGCAATCAGCCCCAGCATTTT. Protein sequence: CASRPGASNQPQHF.

The rearrangement uses TRBV6-1 and TRBJ2-2; D assignment may be TRBD1 or TRBD2 (5 bases each). The CDR3 length is 16 residues. The germline V and J ends were trimmed by 6 bases and 2 bases, with 16 bases remaining between them. The germline V gene encodes CDR1 MNHNS and CDR2 SASEGT. Here the CDR3 reads CASRVLGTANTGELFF. The CDR3 bases are TGTGCCAGCAGAGTTCTAGGGACCGCAAACACCGGGGAGCTGTTTTTT.

This clonotype showed up just a few times. This chain joins TRBV11-3 and TRBJ2-5; D unclear. Germline V lookup: CDR1 SGHNT, CDR2 YENEEA. Trimming shortened V by 5 bases and J by 5 bases, and 18 bases separated the two germline ends. There are 15 residues in the CDR3. CDR3 DNA sequence: TGTGCCAGCAGCCCAGGCAGCGTGCTGGAGGAGACCCAGTACTTC. Its translation is CASSPGSVLEETQYF.

This clonotype was seen ten or more times. The chain carries TRBV12-3 or TRBV12-4 and TRBJ1-1; TRBD1 is a possible D gene (5 bases). V dropped 6 bases and J dropped 6 bases, with 17 bases sitting between them. CDR3 length: 14 residues. CDR3 sequence reads: CASRNPGGTAEAFF. Written as DNA, the CDR3 is TGTGCCAGCAGGAACCCTGGGGGGACCGCTGAAGCTTTCTTT.